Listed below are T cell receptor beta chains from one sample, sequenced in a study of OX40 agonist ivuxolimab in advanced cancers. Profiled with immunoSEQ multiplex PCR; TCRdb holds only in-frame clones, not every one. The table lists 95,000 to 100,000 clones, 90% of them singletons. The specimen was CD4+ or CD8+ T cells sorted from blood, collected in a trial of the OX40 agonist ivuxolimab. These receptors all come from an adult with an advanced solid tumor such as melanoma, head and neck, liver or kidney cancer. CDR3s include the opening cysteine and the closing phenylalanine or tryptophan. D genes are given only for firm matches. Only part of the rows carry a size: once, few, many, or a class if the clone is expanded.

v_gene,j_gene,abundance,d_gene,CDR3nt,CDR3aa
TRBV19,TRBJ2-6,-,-,TGTGCCAGTAGTATAGGCTTTCGGGGGAGCTCTGGGGCCAACGTCCTGACTTTC,CASSIGFRGSSGANVLTF
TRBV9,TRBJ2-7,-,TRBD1,TGTGCCAGCAGCGTAGAGCCGGGACAGGGGGCCTACGAGCAGTACTTC,CASSVEPGQGAYEQYF
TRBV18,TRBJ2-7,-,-,TGTGCCAGCTCACCGCTAGTCGAGCAGTACTTC,CASSPLVEQYF
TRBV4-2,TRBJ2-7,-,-,TGTGCCAGCAGCCAAAGGGGGGCCTGGGAGCAGTACTTC,CASSQRGAWEQYF
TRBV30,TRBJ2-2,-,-,TGTGCCTGGAGGCCGGACACCTACACCGGGGAGCTGTTTTTT,CAWRPDTYTGELFF
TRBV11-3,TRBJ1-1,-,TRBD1,TGTGCCAGCAGCTCCCTAGGAGGGGGCGGCACTGAAGCTTTCTTT,CASSSLGGGGTEAFF
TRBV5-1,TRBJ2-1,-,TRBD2,TGCGCCAGCAGCCTAGGGACTAGCGGGTTAAATGAGCAGTTCTTC,CASSLGTSGLNEQFF
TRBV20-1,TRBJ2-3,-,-,TGCAGTGCTCCCCTAGCGGATACGCAGTATTTT,CSAPLADTQYF
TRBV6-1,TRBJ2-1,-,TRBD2,TGTGCCAGCTCGTACGGGAGGTGGTACAATGAGCAGTTCTTC,CASSYGRWYNEQFF
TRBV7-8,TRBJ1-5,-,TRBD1,TGTGCCAGCAGCTTAATAGGGGGCGCAGGGACGTATAGCAATCAGCCCCAGCATTTT,CASSLIGGAGTYSNQPQHF
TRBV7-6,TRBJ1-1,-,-,TGTGCCAGCAGCCAACCCCGGGGGGGGAACACTGAAGCTTTCTTT,CASSQPRGGNTEAFF
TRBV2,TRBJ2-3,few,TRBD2,TGTGCCAGCAGGAAAGGGACTAGCGGGAGTCTAGATACGCAGTATTTT,CASRKGTSGSLDTQYF
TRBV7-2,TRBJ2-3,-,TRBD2,TGTGCCAGCAGCTTAGTTGCTAGCGGGATCTACACAGATACGCAGTATTTT,CASSLVASGIYTDTQYF
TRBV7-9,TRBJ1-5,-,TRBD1,TGTGCCAGCAGCATAGACAGGGCTCAGCCCCAGCATTTT,CASSIDRAQPQHF
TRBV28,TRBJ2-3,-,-,TGTGCCAGCAGTTTGGTAGCAGATACGCAGTATTTT,CASSLVADTQYF
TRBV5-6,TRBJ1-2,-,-,TGTGCCAGCAGCTTCTACGACAGAGGCTATGGCTACACCTTC,CASSFYDRGYGYTF
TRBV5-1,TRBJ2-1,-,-,TGCGCCAGCAGCTTACGGACAGCTCAGGGAGAGCAGTTCTTC,CASSLRTAQGEQFF